The 8 T cell receptor beta chains reported below all come from one sample, sequenced in a study of shared clonotypes between healthy human individuals. Assay used: immunoSEQ multiplex PCR; TCRdb lists only in-frame clones, some missing. The sample records about 480,000 clones, 79% being singletons. The sample consisted of PBMCs. The receptors here all came from a woman aged 40-49 years in good health. Some clones in this sample may be carry-over from other donors' samples.

V is TRBV7-2 and J is TRBJ2-7, with a tentative D call TRBD2 (5 bases). V lost 6 bases and J 3 bases, leaving 15 bases between the germline ends. From germline, CDR1 is SGHTA and CDR2 FQGNSA. The CDR3 sequence is 14 residues long. Here the CDR3 DNA reads TGTGCCAGCAGTCGGACCCCTGGACTCTACGAGCAGTACTTC. Translating it yields CASSRTPGLYEQYF.

V usage is TRBV5-1 and J usage is TRBJ1-1, with TRBD1 identical over 8 bases. The CDR3 runs to 15 residues. CDR1 and CDR2 from the germline V gene are SGHRS and YFSETQ. J gave up 4 bases and V 5 bases, and 10 bases lay outside the gene matches. The CDR3 nucleotides read TGCGCCAGCAGGGCAACAGGGGGAGTCGGCACTGAAGCTTTCTTT. Translated, it gives CASRATGGVGTEAFF.

V usage is TRBV6-5 and J usage is TRBJ2-1, with D hard to call. Germline CDR1 reads MNHEY; CDR2 reads SVGAGI. The CDR3 is 13 amino acids. Trimming cost V 2 bases and J 8 bases, with 10 bases left between them. As DNA, the CDR3 is TGTGCCAGCAGTTACGACGCAGACTATGAGCAGTTCTTC. It codes for CASSYDADYEQFF.

V is TRBV7-9 and J is TRBJ2-5; D perhaps matches TRBD2 (6 bases). V lost 6 bases and J lost 2, with 16 bases in between. In germline, CDR1 is SEHNR, CDR2 FQNEAQ (reference sequence). CDR3 length: 15 amino acids. The chain's CDR3 is CASSPQRATQETQYF. Written as DNA, the CDR3 is TGTGCCAGCAGTCCACAGCGGGCCACTCAAGAGACCCAGTACTTC.

The gene calls are TRBV27 and TRBJ2-3, with 13 bases aligning to TRBD2. The J segment lost 2 bases and the V segment lost 5 bases, leaving 13 bases of the junction unmatched. CDR1 is MNHEY and CDR2 is SMNVEV in the germline V gene (reference sequence). The CDR3 runs 19 residues. In DNA form, the CDR3 reads TGTGCCAGCAGTACTCTTATAGGACTAGCGGGAGTATTCACAGATACGCAGTATTTT. It encodes CASSTLIGLAGVFTDTQYF.

This clone was observed a few times. The chain uses TRBV7-9 and TRBJ1-2, with D perhaps matching TRBD1 (5 bases). The CDR3 length is 16 residues. Trimming took off 0 bases at V and 7 bases at J, with 18 bases between the two ends. Germline CDR1 reads SEHNR; CDR2 reads FQNEAQ (reference sequence). CDR3 in DNA: TGTGCCAGCAGCTTAGCGGCTGACAGTCCGGTTGGTGGCTACACCTTC. Protein product: CASSLAADSPVGGYTF.

The chain uses TRBV28 and TRBJ2-2; 8 bases match TRBD1. V trimming: 5 bases; J trimming: 3 bases; junction bases outside the gene matches: 5. The CDR3 extends over 15 amino acids. The germline V gene encodes CDR1 MDHEN and CDR2 SYDVKM. The CDR3 bases are TGTGCCAGCAGTCCAGGACAGGGCGACACCGGGGAGCTGTTTTTT. Its translation is CASSPGQGDTGELFF.

This chain uses TRBV5-1 with TRBJ2-3; D is undetermined. The germline CDR1 and CDR2 sequences are SGHRS and YFSETQ. CDR3 length equals 14 residues. V was trimmed by 3 bases and J by 0 bases, leaving 8 bases between them. The CDR3 spells CASSSRSSTDTQYF. The CDR3 DNA reads TGCGCCAGCAGCTCAAGGTCTAGCACAGATACGCAGTATTTT.